This is a list of T cell receptor beta chains from one sample in a study of human T cells and chemical hapten exposure. TCRdb called the RACE reads again in MiXCR, with one record for every CDR3 protein. The sample yields around 60,000 distinct CDR3 sequences, approximately 6.7% seen once. Sequenced here: whole blood, sampled in connection with sensitization to the hapten diphenylcyclopropenone (DPC). The receptor source for this set is a woman in her thirties with alopecia areata. Some clones in this sample may be carry-over from other donors' samples. The CDR3 runs from the conserved cysteine through the conserved F or W. The D gene is left open where the match is weak. Size tells how often a clone was seen (once, few, many) or the class of an expanded clone, and some rows leave it out.

V	length	J	D	size	CDR3	DNA
TRBV19	14	TRBJ1-2	.	.	CASRQGLANYGYTF	TGTGCCAGTAGGCAGGGACTGGCTAACTATGGCTACACCTTC
TRBV10-3	14	TRBJ2-3	.	many	CAISRDSDTDTQYF	TGTGCCATCAGCCGGGACTCTGACACAGATACGCAGTATTTT
TRBV12-3/TRBV12-4	16	TRBJ1-1	.	many	CASSLGGSISGTEAFF	TGTGCCAGCAGTTTAGGGGGCTCCATAAGCGGCACTGAAGCTTTCTTT
TRBV3-1	16	TRBJ2-5	TRBD2	many	CASSAGSGGLQETQYF	TGTGCCAGCAGCGCCGGTAGCGGGGGGCTCCAAGAGACCCAGTACTTC
TRBV20-1	11	TRBJ2-5	.	.	CSASVSETQYF	TGCAGTGCTTCGGTTTCGGAGACCCAGTACTTC
TRBV29-1	12	TRBJ1-1	.	many	CSVVSGNTEAFF	TGCAGCGTTGTGTCGGGGAACACTGAAGCTTTCTTT
TRBV21-1	18	TRBJ1-1	.	.	CASSKKDHPNRSNTEAFF	TGTGCCAGCAGCAAAAAAGACCACCCCAACCGCTCGAACACTGAAGCTTTCTTT
TRBV5-1	13	TRBJ2-1	.	many	CASSLRAYNEQFF	TGCGCCAGCAGCTTGAGGGCTTACAATGAGCAGTTCTTC
TRBV9	14	TRBJ2-5	.	many	CASSWAGHQETQYF	TGTGCCAGCAGTTGGGCAGGGCACCAAGAGACCCAGTACTTC
TRBV7-8	13	TRBJ1-1	.	.	CASRVQEGLEAFF	TGTGCCAGCAGGGTTCAAGAAGGACTTGAAGCTTTCTTT
TRBV20-1	13	TRBJ2-2	.	many	CSARLFGTGELFF	TGCAGTGCTAGGCTCTTCGGAACCGGGGAGCTGTTTTTT
TRBV7-9	14	TRBJ1-6	.	few	CASSLGGAESPLHF	TGTGCCAGCAGCTTAGGAGGGGCCGAATCACCCCTCCACTTT
TRBV15	16	TRBJ1-5	.	many	CATSRAGTIPNQPQHF	TGTGCCACCAGCAGAGCCGGGACTATTCCCAATCAGCCCCAGCATTTT
TRBV5-4	19	TRBJ2-5	TRBD2	many	CASSLAYGLAGGYQETQYF	TGTGCCAGCAGCTTGGCTTACGGACTAGCGGGGGGGTACCAAGAGACCCAGTACTTC
TRBV29-1	14	TRBJ2-1	.	many	CSVDGTRGYNEQFF	TGCAGCGTTGATGGGACTCGGGGTTACAATGAGCAGTTCTTC
TRBV7-3	13	TRBJ1-1	.	many	CASSRSKNTEAFF	TGTGCCAGCAGCCGTAGTAAGAACACTGAAGCTTTCTTT
TRBV20-1	14	TRBJ1-1	.	many	CSASGGRSNTEAFF	TGCAGTGCTAGTGGGGGCAGGTCAAACACTGAAGCTTTCTTT
TRBV12-3/TRBV12-4	16	TRBJ2-6	.	few	CASSPQQGSGANVLTF	TGTGCCAGCAGTCCACAACAGGGCTCTGGGGCCAACGTCCTGACTTTC
TRBV5-1	16	TRBJ2-1	TRBD2	many	CASSFHSAGDYNEQFF	TGCGCCAGCAGCTTTCACTCAGCGGGGGACTACAATGAGCAGTTCTTC
TRBV14	16	TRBJ2-6	.	many	CASSPWIQSGANVLTF	TGTGCCAGCAGCCCCTGGATCCAATCTGGGGCCAACGTCCTGACTTTC
TRBV5-4	12	TRBJ2-1	TRBD2	.	CASSLGGGAQFF	TGTGCCAGCAGCTTGGGCGGGGGGGCCCAGTTCTTC
TRBV6-5	14	TRBJ1-1	.	many	CASSYRRGITEAFF	TGTGCCAGCAGTTACCGCCGGGGAATCACTGAAGCTTTCTTT
TRBV6-6	15	TRBJ1-5	TRBD1	many	CASSPTGEGYQPQHF	TGTGCCAGCAGCCCCACAGGGGAGGGATATCAGCCCCAGCATTTT
TRBV7-9	14	TRBJ2-3	.	.	CASSSTGKPDTQYF	TGTGCCAGCAGCTCAACAGGGAAACCAGATACGCAGTATTTT
TRBV4-2	15	TRBJ1-1	.	.	CASSQDRNRDTEAFF	TGTGCCAGCAGCCAAGACAGAAATCGGGACACTGAAGCTTTCTTT
TRBV18	15	TRBJ2-5	.	many	CASSPVGVTEETQYF	TGTGCCAGCTCCCCTGTGGGAGTTACGGAAGAGACCCAGTACTTC
TRBV18	16	TRBJ1-2	.	many	CASSPTGGSADYGYTF	TGTGCCAGCTCACCTACCGGCGGGTCCGCTGACTATGGCTACACCTTC
TRBV27	15	TRBJ1-1	TRBD1	many	CASSLARTGSPEAFF	TGTGCCAGCAGTTTAGCCCGGACAGGGTCCCCTGAAGCTTTCTTT
TRBV7-9	17	TRBJ1-4	TRBD1	many	CASSFRQGARTNEKLFF	TGTGCCAGCAGCTTCCGACAGGGGGCTCGCACTAATGAAAAACTGTTTTTT
TRBV9	15	TRBJ2-3	TRBD2	many	CASSPRTSRTDTQYF	TGTGCCAGCAGCCCTCGGACTAGCCGCACAGATACGCAGTATTTT
TRBV12-3/TRBV12-4	14	TRBJ2-2	.	few	CASSMAGNTGELFF	TGTGCCAGCAGTATGGCGGGTAACACCGGGGAGCTGTTTTTT
TRBV5-5	12	TRBJ1-1	.	many	CASSYLFTEAFF	TGTGCCAGCAGCTACTTATTCACTGAAGCTTTCTTT
TRBV7-9	18	TRBJ2-6	.	few	CASSLERQVYSKTNVLTF	TGTGCCAGCAGCTTAGAACGGCAGGTATACTCTAAAACCAACGTCCTGACTTTC
TRBV6-1	13	TRBJ1-2	.	many	CASSPGGYYGYTF	TGTGCCAGCAGCCCCGGGGGATACTATGGCTACACCTTC
TRBV6-1	14	TRBJ2-3	.	many	CASSDRRATDTQYF	TGTGCCAGCAGTGATAGGCGGGCCACAGATACGCAGTATTTT
TRBV3-1	14	TRBJ1-1	.	.	CASSQGGLGAEAFF	TGTGCCAGCAGCCAAGGAGGCCTTGGGGCTGAAGCTTTCTTT
TRBV4-1	15	TRBJ1-2	.	many	CASSQPTISQPGYTF	TGCGCCAGCAGCCAACCGACAATCTCGCAACCTGGCTACACCTTC
TRBV4-2	16	TRBJ2-3	.	many	CASSQGVTAEGDTQYF	TGTGCCAGCAGCCAAGGTGTGACCGCCGAGGGGGATACGCAGTATTTT
TRBV7-2	12	TRBJ1-1	.	few	CASSPFYTEAFF	TGTGCCAGCAGCCCATTTTACACTGAAGCTTTCTTT
TRBV2	15	TRBJ2-1	.	many	CASSDQALAYNEQFF	TGTGCCAGCAGTGATCAGGCCTTAGCCTACAATGAGCAGTTCTTC
TRBV12-3/TRBV12-4	14	TRBJ1-2	TRBD1	.	CASGRTGRNYGYTF	TGTGCCAGCGGCCGGACAGGGCGAAACTATGGCTACACCTTC
TRBV20-1	16	TRBJ1-6	.	many	CSARDRQASYNSPLHF	TGCAGTGCTAGAGATCGACAGGCCTCCTATAATTCACCCCTCCACTTT
TRBV7-9	17	TRBJ1-1	.	many	CASSLREVVGMNTEAFF	TGTGCCAGCAGCTTAAGGGAGGTGGTCGGCATGAACACTGAAGCTTTCTTT
TRBV2	14	TRBJ1-1	.	many	CASTPRLMNTEAFF	TGTGCCAGCACCCCGCGACTCATGAACACTGAAGCTTTCTTT
TRBV12-3/TRBV12-4	17	TRBJ2-6	TRBD1	many	CASSFRQGSLGANVLTF	TGTGCCAGCAGTTTCCGACAGGGGTCTCTGGGGGCCAACGTCCTGACTTTC
TRBV4-1	15	TRBJ2-3	TRBD2	many	CASSQAGLGGDTQYF	TGCGCCAGCAGCCAAGCGGGACTAGGAGGAGATACGCAGTATTTT
TRBV6-5	16	TRBJ2-7	.	many	CASMPRLPLRLYEQYF	TGTGCCAGCATGCCCCGACTGCCCCTACGTTTATACGAGCAGTACTTC
TRBV20-1	15	TRBJ2-3	TRBD1	many	CSATLDRGRADTQYF	TGCAGTGCTACCTTAGACAGGGGGCGTGCAGATACGCAGTATTTT
TRBV6-6	15	TRBJ1-3	.	.	CASSYSAVPGNTIYF	TGTGCCAGCAGTTACTCGGCCGTGCCTGGAAACACCATATATTTT
TRBV12-3/TRBV12-4	14	TRBJ2-7	.	many	CASSFGVMRNEQYF	TGTGCCAGCAGTTTCGGGGTCATGAGGAACGAGCAGTACTTC
TRBV12-3/TRBV12-4	14	TRBJ2-2	.	many	CASSTRTRTGELFF	TGTGCCAGCAGTACCCGGACCCGTACCGGGGAGCTGTTTTTT
TRBV20-1	16	TRBJ2-1	TRBD2	many	CSARDPRTSGYNEQFF	TGCAGTGCTAGAGATCCACGGACTAGCGGGTACAATGAGCAGTTCTTC
TRBV18	14	TRBJ2-7	TRBD1	many	CASSPGTGPYEQYF	TGTGCCAGCAGTCCCGGGACAGGGCCCTACGAGCAGTACTTC
TRBV19	16	TRBJ1-5	TRBD1	.	CASSQFQGVSNQPQHF	TGTGCCAGTAGTCAATTCCAGGGGGTCAGCAATCAGCCCCAGCATTTT
TRBV24-1	14	TRBJ2-3	.	many	CATSDATVSDTQYF	TGTGCCACCAGTGATGCGACGGTTTCAGATACGCAGTATTTT
TRBV4-2	14	TRBJ1-2	TRBD1	many	CASSQVETGSGYTF	TGTGCCAGCAGCCAAGTGGAGACAGGGTCTGGCTACACCTTC
TRBV6-5	16	TRBJ1-5	.	many	CASSPPGRDPNQPQHF	TGTGCCAGCAGTCCACCGGGCCGGGATCCCAATCAGCCCCAGCATTTT
TRBV9	15	TRBJ2-7	.	many	CASSVEVQPGYEQYF	TGTGCCAGCAGCGTAGAGGTCCAACCCGGCTACGAGCAGTACTTC
TRBV6-6	15	TRBJ1-3	.	.	CASSYPPPDGNTIYF	TGTGCCAGCAGTTACCCCCCGCCAGATGGAAACACCATATATTTT